This TCR beta chain was captured in a study of blood T cell repertoires in COVID-19. Original analysis: Amplification of reference gene primers provided the estimated nucleated cell counts. Produced via immunoSEQ multiplex PCR; TCRdb's table is partial and in-frame only. That table is the source of V, J and clone size, and D and trimming were worked out from the DNA. The data contain about 40,000 clones, just under 85% of them singletons. CDR1 is MDHEN, CDR2 SYDVKM, per germline. This CDR3 is 14 amino acids long. Trimming took off 8 bases at V and 1 base at J, with 14 bases between the two ends. The chain uses TRBV28 and TRBJ1-1; weak D call: TRBD1 (5 bases). The sample was peripheral blood. This clonotype originated in a woman aged 60-70 years with acute or convalescent COVID-19. The CDR3 DNA sequence: TGTGCCAGCCGCTTACCCCAGGGGAACACTGAAGCTTTCTTT. It codes for CASRLPQGNTEAFF.